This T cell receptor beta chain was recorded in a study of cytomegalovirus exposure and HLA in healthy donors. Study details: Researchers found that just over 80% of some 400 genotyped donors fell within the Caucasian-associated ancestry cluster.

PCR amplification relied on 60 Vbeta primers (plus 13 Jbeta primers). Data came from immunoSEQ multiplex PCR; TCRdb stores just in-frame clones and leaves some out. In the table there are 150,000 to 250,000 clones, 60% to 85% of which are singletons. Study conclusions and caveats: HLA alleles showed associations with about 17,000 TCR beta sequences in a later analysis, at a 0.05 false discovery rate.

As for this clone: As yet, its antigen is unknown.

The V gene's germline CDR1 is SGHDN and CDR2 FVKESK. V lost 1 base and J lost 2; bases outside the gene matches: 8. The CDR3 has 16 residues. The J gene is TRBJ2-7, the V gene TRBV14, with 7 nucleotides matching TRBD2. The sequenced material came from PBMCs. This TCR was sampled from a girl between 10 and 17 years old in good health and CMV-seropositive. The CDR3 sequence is CASSQAGTNATYEQYF. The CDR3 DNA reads TGTGCCAGCAGCCAAGCCGGGACTAACGCGACCTACGAGCAGTACTTC. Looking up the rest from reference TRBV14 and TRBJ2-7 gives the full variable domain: EAGVTQFPSHSVIEKGQTVTLRCDPISGHDNLYWYRRVMGKEIKFLLHFVKESKQDESGMPNNRFLAERTGGTYSTLKVQPAELEDSGVYFCASSQAGTNATYEQYFGPGTRLTVT.